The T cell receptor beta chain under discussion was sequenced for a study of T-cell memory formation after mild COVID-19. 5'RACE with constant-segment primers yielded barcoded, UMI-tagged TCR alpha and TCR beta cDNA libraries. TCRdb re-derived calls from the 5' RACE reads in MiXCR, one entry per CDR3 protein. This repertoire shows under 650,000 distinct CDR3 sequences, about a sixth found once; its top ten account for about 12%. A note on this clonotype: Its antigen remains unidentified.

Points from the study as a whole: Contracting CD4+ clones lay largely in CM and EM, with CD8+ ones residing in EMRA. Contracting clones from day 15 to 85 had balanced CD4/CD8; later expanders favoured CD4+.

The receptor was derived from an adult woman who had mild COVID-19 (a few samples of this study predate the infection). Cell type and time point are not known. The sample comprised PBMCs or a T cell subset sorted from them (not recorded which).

The CDR3 DNA is TGCAGCGTCGGACTCAGATTCCAAGAGACCCAGTACTTC. It translates to CSVGLRFQETQYF. The chain carries TRBV29-1 and TRBJ2-5; TRBD2 might be the D (5 bases). The CDR3 consists of 13 residues. CDR1 is SQVTM, CDR2 ANQGSEA, per germline. V was pared by 6 bases and J by 1 base, with 12 bases between.